The clone carrying this T cell receptor beta chain was recorded many times. Its target is unknown. Employing constant-segment primers, 5'RACE generated TCR alpha and TCR beta cDNA libraries bearing sample barcodes and UMIs. TCRdb ran MiXCR on the 5' RACE reads and lists one entry per CDR3 protein. Of about 360,000 distinct CDR3 sequences in the sample, around 14% were seen once. CDR3 length: 12 amino acids. The germline V gene has CDR1 SNHLY and CDR2 FYNNEI. Trimming cost V 2 bases and J 12 bases, with 14 bases left between them. The sample comes from a study of T-cell memory formation after mild COVID-19. Study-wide findings and caveats: Later expanders leaned CD4+, whereas day 15 to 85 contracting clones were balanced CD4/CD8. Mainly CM and EM harbored the contracting CD4+ clones; mainly EMRA harbored the CD8+ ones. Specificity for SARS-CoV-2 was not confirmed among the second-wave clones peaking on day 37.

V gene TRBV2 combines with J gene TRBJ2-7; TRBD2 might be the D (6 bases). The sequence came from a man between 18 and 35 years old who had mild COVID-19 (a few samples of this study predate the infection). Cell type and time point are not known. Input material: PBMCs or a T cell subset sorted from them (not recorded which). The CDR3 coding sequence is TGTGCCAGCAGTGAACGCTCCGGGACTGGGTACGTC. This gives the protein CASSERSGTGYV.